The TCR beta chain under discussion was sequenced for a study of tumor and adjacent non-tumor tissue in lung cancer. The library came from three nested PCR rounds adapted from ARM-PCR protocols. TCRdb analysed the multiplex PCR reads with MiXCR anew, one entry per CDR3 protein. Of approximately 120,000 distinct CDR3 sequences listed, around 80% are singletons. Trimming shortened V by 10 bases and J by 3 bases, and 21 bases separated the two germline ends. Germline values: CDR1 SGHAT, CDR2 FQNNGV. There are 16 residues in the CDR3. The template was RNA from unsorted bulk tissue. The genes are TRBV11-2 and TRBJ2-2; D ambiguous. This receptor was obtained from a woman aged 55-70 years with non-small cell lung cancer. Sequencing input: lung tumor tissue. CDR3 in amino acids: CANNLVLVAHTGELFF. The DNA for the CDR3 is TGTGCCAACAACTTAGTATTGGTGGCGCACACCGGGGAGCTGTTTTTT.